One and the same sample provided the 10 T cell receptor beta chains below, sequenced in a study of regulatory T cells in long-lasting Graves disease. With iRepertoire HTBI primers and Arm-PCR of CDR3 regions, TCR beta libraries were built. MiXCR, applied by TCRdb to the multiplex PCR reads, yields one record per CDR3 protein. The data contain around 500,000 distinct CDR3 sequences, roughly 13% of them singletons. Time point in this sample: newly diagnosed GD, antithyroid drugs for less than 3 months. From PBMCs, RNA was extracted and then used to make the TCR library. These data also featured in a second study, about T cells in Graves' hyperthyroidism and ophthalmopathy.

The starting material was peripheral blood mononuclear cells (PBMCs), obtained at new diagnosis, from a patient treated with antithyroid drugs. These receptors all stem from a man aged 25-45 years with Graves disease.

The V call is TRBV11-2, the J call TRBJ1-2; D remains unclear. The CDR3 loop spans 14 amino acids. V dropped 3 bases and J dropped 6 bases, with 14 bases sitting between them. Germline V gene sequence: CDR1 SGHAT, CDR2 FQNNGV. Written as DNA, the CDR3 is TGTGCCAGCAGCTTCTCGGGCCTAAGGGATGGCTACACCTTC. Its protein product is CASSFSGLRDGYTF.

The table lists this clonotype with many counts. The rearrangement links TRBV7-9 to TRBJ2-7; D may be TRBD1 (6 bases). The germline CDR1 and CDR2 sequences are SEHNR and FQNEAQ (reference sequence). Trimming pared 5 bases from V and 2 bases from J, leaving 7 bases between. The CDR3 sequence is 12 residues long. The CDR3 region has the DNA TGTGCCAGCAGCGGGGACACCTACGAGCAGTACTTC. It yields the protein CASSGDTYEQYF. Based on the CDR3 plus reference TRBV7-9 and TRBJ2-7, the full variable domain is DTGVSQNPRHKITKRGQNVTFRCDPISEHNRLYWYRQTLGQGPEFLTYFQNEAQLEKSRLLSDRFSAERPKGSFSTLEIQRTEQGDSAMYLCASSGDTYEQYFGPGTRLTVT.

In its sample, this clonotype was seen a few times. The V call is TRBV30, the J call TRBJ2-7; D unresolved. CDR3 size: 11 residues. CDR1 and CDR2 from the germline V gene are GTSNPN and SVGIG (reference sequence). The germline V and J ends were trimmed by 0 bases and 7 bases, with 7 bases remaining between them. CDR3 amino acids: CAWSVDREQYF. The CDR3 nucleotides read TGTGCCTGGAGTGTTGACCGGGAGCAGTACTTC.

Turning to this clonotype: A much more abundant neighbour one base away suggests this may be a read error. The chain combines TRBV10-2 with TRBJ1-2; perhaps TRBD1 as D (5 bases). Trimming took off 9 bases at V and 6 bases at J, with 17 bases between the two ends. The CDR3 is 13 amino acids. Germline lookup yields CDR1 WSHSY and CDR2 SAAADI. The CDR3 loop is CASGGFGLNGYTF. CDR3 in DNA: TGCGCCAGTGGGGGGTTTGGACTGAATGGCTACACCTTC.

This clonotype was seen many times. V gene TRBV12-3 or TRBV12-4 combines with J gene TRBJ2-1; D unresolved. The CDR3 is 13 residues long. V lost 0 bases, J lost 6 bases, and 6 bases lay in between. The CDR3 here is CASSLADLNEQFF. DNA of the CDR3: TGTGCCAGCAGTTTAGCGGACCTCAATGAGCAGTTCTTC.

The chain recombines TRBV5-6 with TRBJ1-1; unclear D gene. CDR1 is SGHDT, CDR2 YYEEEE, per germline. The V end was cut by 6 bases, the J end by 4 bases, with 16 bases between. The CDR3 is 14 amino acids. CDR3 coding DNA: TGTGCCAGCAAACGCGGCCAAGGGAGCACTGAAGCTTTCTTT. It codes for CASKRGQGSTEAFF.

This clonotype appeared a few times. The chain combines TRBV19 with TRBJ2-5, with 7 bases fitting TRBD1. V lost 5 bases to trimming and J lost 4 bases; unmatched junction nucleotides: 13. Germline V gives CDR1 LNHDA, CDR2 SQIVND (reference sequence). CDR3 length: 16 residues. This chain's CDR3 is CASSGLGGGRRETQYF. CDR3 in DNA: TGTGCCAGTAGTGGATTAGGGGGCGGACGAAGAGAGACCCAGTACTTC.

This clonotype was counted many times. The chain carries TRBV5-6 and TRBJ2-7; 10 nucleotides match TRBD2. V lost 0 bases to trimming and J lost 4 bases; unmatched junction nucleotides: 4. Germline-derived CDR1 and CDR2 are SGHDT and YYEEEE. CDR3 size: 15 residues. The CDR3 DNA follows: TGTGCCAGCAGCTTGGGGACTAGCGGAATTTACGAGCAGTACTTC. It yields the protein CASSLGTSGIYEQYF.

The genes are TRBV30 and TRBJ2-5; D uncertain. Germline-derived CDR1 and CDR2 are GTSNPN and SVGIG (reference sequence). V was trimmed by 3 bases and J by 5 bases, leaving 10 bases between them. The CDR3 runs 12 residues. The CDR3 bases are TGTGCCTGGAGCCCAAGTTTGGAGACCCAGTACTTC. Encoded protein: CAWSPSLETQYF.

This clonotype was detected ten times or more. This chain connects TRBV7-2 to TRBJ2-3, with D perhaps matching TRBD2 (6 bases). The CDR3 is 15 amino acids. Trimming took off 5 bases at V and 3 bases at J, with 15 bases between the two ends. Germline CDR1 and CDR2: SGHTA and FQGNSA. The CDR3 loop is CASSPRLERTDTQYF. CDR3 bases: TGTGCCAGCAGCCCGCGACTAGAACGAACAGATACGCAGTATTTT.